Each of the 21 T cell receptor beta chains below was sequenced from the same sample in a study of shared clonotypes between healthy human individuals. TCRdb's table, derived via immunoSEQ multiplex PCR, lists solely in-frame clones and lacks some. In the table there are around 990,000 clones, 77% of which are singletons. Sequenced input: memory CD4+ T cells from PBMCs. Subset denoted: CD45RA-negative fraction. The receptors come from a man aged 18 to 29 in good health. Some clones in this sample may be carry-over from other donors' samples.

The chain links TRBV7-9 to TRBJ2-3; 7 bases match TRBD2. The germline CDR1 and CDR2 sequences are SEHNR and FQNEAQ (reference sequence). With 4 bases clipped from V and 0 bases from J, the junction kept 10 bases outside the gene matches. This CDR3 comprises 17 residues. Here the CDR3 reads CASSSSWVAGSTDTQYF. Here the CDR3 DNA reads TGTGCCAGCAGCTCCTCGTGGGTAGCGGGTAGCACAGATACGCAGTATTTT.

The rearrangement uses TRBV5-1 and TRBJ2-6, with TRBD1 matching over 9 bases. The CDR3 sequence is 17 residues long. CDR1 is SGHRS and CDR2 is YFSETQ in the germline V gene. V was clipped by 2 bases and J by 2 bases; unmatched bases: 5. CDR3 region: CASSFSGTGTGANVLTF. As DNA, the CDR3 is TGCGCCAGCAGCTTTTCCGGGACAGGGACTGGGGCCAACGTCCTGACTTTC.

This chain connects TRBV6-6 to TRBJ1-3; D is possibly TRBD1 (6 bases). The length of the CDR3 is 16 residues. Trimming stripped 6 bases from V and 2 bases from J, with 17 bases between. The V gene's germline CDR1 is MNHNY and CDR2 SVGAGI (reference sequence). The DNA of the CDR3 is TGTGCCAGCAGGCCGGGACAAAGGTCAGCTGGAAACACCATATATTTT. Its protein product is CASRPGQRSAGNTIYF.

The chain links TRBV4-2 to TRBJ2-3; 7 bases fit TRBD1. This CDR3 has 16 residues. J lost 0 bases, V lost 3 bases, and 6 bases had no gene match. In germline, CDR1 is LGHNA, CDR2 YNFKEQ. The CDR3 reads CASSHTRGQSTDTQYF. For the CDR3, the DNA is TGTGCCAGCAGCCATACCCGGGGACAGAGCACAGATACGCAGTATTTT.

The V and J genes are TRBV7-2 and TRBJ2-3; 8 bases align to TRBD2. Looked up from germline, CDR1 is SGHTA and CDR2 is FQGNSA. The V segment lost 2 bases and the J segment 2 bases; nucleotides outside the gene matches: 6. The CDR3 totals 16 residues. The CDR3 is CASSLMAGGTTDTQYF. The CDR3 region has the DNA TGTGCCAGCAGCTTAATGGCGGGAGGAACCACAGATACGCAGTATTTT.

The chain uses TRBV5-4 and TRBJ2-7, with 8 bases identical to TRBD1. Germline CDR1 reads SGHNT; CDR2 reads YYREEE (reference sequence). The CDR3 extends over 14 amino acids. The junction had 6 bases not matched to a gene; V was cut back by 4 bases and J by 3 bases. The CDR3 protein is CASSRTGLDYEQYF. In nucleotides, the CDR3 is TGTGCCAGCAGCAGGACAGGGCTAGACTACGAGCAGTACTTC.

This chain uses TRBV18 with TRBJ2-7, with 8 bases identical to TRBD1. Unmatched junction bases numbered 7, after V lost 5 bases and J lost 4 bases. Per the germline V gene, CDR1 is KGHSH and CDR2 is LQKENI. CDR3 size: 14 residues. The CDR3 DNA sequence: TGTGCCAGCTCAGTAACAGGGGGAGAGTACGAGCAGTACTTC. This sequence encodes CASSVTGGEYEQYF.

This clone was observed a handful of times. At the DNA level, this CDR3 is encoded by other sequences in the same sample as well. The chain employs TRBV28 and TRBJ2-7; 7 bases align to TRBD1. The CDR3 is 11 residues long. From germline, CDR1 is MDHEN and CDR2 SYDVKM. After removal of 6 bases from V and 4 bases from J, the junction contained 0 bases not matched to a gene. The CDR3 DNA reads as TGTGCCAGCAGGACAGGGTACGAGCAGTACTTC. This encodes CASRTGYEQYF.

This rearrangement joins TRBV5-1 to TRBJ2-7, with TRBD2 matching 13 bases. Germline-derived CDR1 and CDR2 are SGHRS and YFSETQ. CDR3 length: 18 residues. With V trimmed by 4 bases and J by 5 bases, 15 bases remained unmatched. The CDR3 bases are TGCGCCAGCAGCAGACGGACTAGCGGGAGTGGGGTCGGCAACGAGCAGTACTTC. This codes for CASSRRTSGSGVGNEQYF.

This clone was seen only a few times. This sequence joins TRBV5-6 and TRBJ2-2; D not certain. Trimming removed 3 bases at V and 6 bases at J, with 9 bases between. The CDR3 spans 13 residues. CDR1 SGHDT and CDR2 YYEEEE come from the germline V gene. The CDR3 bases are TGTGCCAGCAGCTATGGGGAAGCCGGGGAGCTGTTTTTT. It is translated as CASSYGEAGELFF.

The chain is built from TRBV27 and TRBJ1-2; 7 nucleotides align to TRBD1. After removal of 5 bases from V and 4 bases from J, the junction contained 10 bases not matched to a gene. This CDR3 spans 15 amino acids. CDR1 MNHEY and CDR2 SMNVEV come from the germline V gene (reference sequence). The CDR3 protein is CASSRYGQAGYGYTF. The CDR3 DNA reads as TGTGCCAGCAGTAGGTATGGACAGGCGGGCTATGGCTACACCTTC.

The chain is built from TRBV15 and TRBJ1-1; D may be TRBD1 (6 bases). Germline-derived CDR1 and CDR2 are LNHNV and YYDKDF (reference sequence). The V end lost 5 bases, the J end lost 5 bases, and 21 bases lay between the germline ends. The CDR3 runs to 16 residues. The CDR3 nucleotides are TGTGCCACCAGCGACGACCGGACCAGGGGTCGTACTGAAGCTTTCTTT. Translating it yields CATSDDRTRGRTEAFF.

The J gene is TRBJ2-3, the V gene TRBV30, with D perhaps matching TRBD2 (6 bases). Germline V gene lookup returns CDR1 GTSNPN and CDR2 SVGIG (reference sequence). V was cut by 1 base and J by 3 bases, with 8 bases left in between. This CDR3 comprises 13 residues. The CDR3 reads CAWSGGRTDTQYF. CDR3 in DNA: TGTGCCTGGAGTGGTGGGAGGACAGATACGCAGTATTTT. Full variable domain (rest looked up from reference TRBV30 and TRBJ2-3): SQTIHQWPATLVQPVGSPLSLECTVEGTSNPNLYWYRQAAGRGLQLLFYSVGIGQISSEVPQNLSASRPQDRQFILSSKKLLLSDSGFYLCAWSGGRTDTQYFGPGTRLTVL.

As to this clone: Compared with germline, one end of the junction differs, possibly owing to a read error. V usage is TRBV6-4 and J usage is TRBJ2-2; TRBD2 matches at 9 bases. The CDR3 runs to 18 residues. The germline CDR1 and CDR2 sequences are MRHNA and SNTAGT. The DNA for the CDR3 is TGTGCCAGCAGTTACTCTGGTCCTAGCGGGGACCCCACCGGGGAGCTGTTTTTT. It translates to CASSYSGPSGDPTGELFF.

This clone was observed a handful of times. The chain uses TRBV2 and TRBJ2-2; 9 nucleotides align to TRBD1. Germline lookup yields CDR1 SNHLY and CDR2 FYNNEI. The CDR3 has 15 amino acids. Losses at the gene ends were 5 bases for V and 8 bases for J; bases not matched to a gene: 9. The CDR3 sequence is CASSPLYRGRGELFF. CDR3 nucleotides: TGTGCCAGCAGTCCACTCTACAGGGGGCGAGGGGAGCTGTTTTTT.

The rearrangement links TRBV7-9 to TRBJ2-3; 14 bases are a match to TRBD2. The germline CDR1 and CDR2 sequences are SEHNR and FQNEAQ (reference sequence). CDR3 length: 15 amino acids. V shed 4 bases and J 5 bases; nucleotides not matched to a gene: 2. The DNA for the CDR3 is TGTGCCAGCAGCTCGACTAGCGGGAGGGGAGATACGCAGTATTTT. It yields the protein CASSSTSGRGDTQYF.

V usage is TRBV28 and J usage is TRBJ2-3, with D perhaps matching TRBD1 (6 bases). Germline V CDR1 and CDR2: MDHEN, SYDVKM. CDR3 size: 16 residues. With 6 bases removed from V and 0 bases from J, the gap between germline ends came to 16 bases. In DNA form, the CDR3 reads TGTGCCAGCAGATTAGGACAGCGTCTAAGCACAGATACGCAGTATTTT. Its protein is CASRLGQRLSTDTQYF.

This sequence joins TRBV28 and TRBJ1-4; 9 bases map to TRBD1. CDR1 and CDR2 (germline): MDHEN, SYDVKM. The CDR3 extends over 15 amino acids. After removal of 7 bases from V and 7 bases from J, the junction contained 10 bases not matched to a gene. The chain's CDR3 is CASTHTTGGREKLFF. The CDR3 nucleotides are TGTGCCAGCACTCATACGACAGGGGGTCGTGAAAAACTGTTTTTT.

The rearrangement joins TRBV5-4 to TRBJ2-7; 7 bases agree with TRBD2. Germline assignment: CDR1 SGHNT and CDR2 YYREEE (reference sequence). The V and J ends lost 5 bases and 2 bases, in that order; junction bases with no gene match: 10. CDR3 length: 15 residues. The CDR3 spells CASSQVLGLTYEQYF. DNA for the CDR3: TGTGCCAGCAGTCAAGTCCTGGGACTAACCTACGAGCAGTACTTC.

As for this clone: One end of the junction varies from germline; a read error may be responsible. The rearrangement links TRBV2 to TRBJ1-3, with 9 positions matching TRBD1. The CDR3 is made up of 18 amino acids. Germline-derived CDR1 and CDR2 are SNHLY and FYNNEI. The CDR3 loop reads CASREGQGRGPSGNTIYF. The CDR3 DNA follows: TGTGCCAGCAGAGAAGGACAGGGGAGGGGACCCTCTGGAAACACCATATATTTT.

This clone appeared many times. The CDR3 DNA sequence: TGTGCCAGCGGCTATCAGGGGAGAGACACCGGGGAGCTGTTTTTT. It translates to CASGYQGRDTGELFF. The chain has TRBV7-3 and TRBJ2-2, with a tentative D call TRBD1 (6 bases). The germline CDR1 and CDR2 sequences are SGHTA and FQGTGA. V shed 8 bases and J shed 3 bases, with 16 bases lying between them. CDR3 length equals 15 residues.